The 22 T cell receptor beta chains below all came from one sample that was sequenced in a study of radiotherapy plus CTLA-4 blockade in lung cancer (dated by TCRdb to 2016 to 2018). To prepare the library, the immunoSEQ multiplex PCR assay was applied. Here the immuneACCESS table is served through TCRdb, limited to in-frame sequences with V and J called. Missing clones are a known gap in these copies; in checked studies unresolved V genes cover under half, and the rest lacks a known reason. The sample contains nearly 15,000 clones, approximately 75% of them found a single time. The ten top clones hold 53% of the sample. This specimen consisted of peripheral blood, obtained from a patient treated with radiotherapy plus ipilimumab. The receptors here all came from a human donor with non-small cell lung cancer whose response to radiotherapy plus ipilimumab could not be evaluated.

V is TRBV21-1 and J is TRBJ1-5; TRBD1, the table's D call, was not compared with the DNA. TRBV21-1 constitutes a pseudogene. The CDR3 runs 14 residues. The CDR3 protein is CASSLGTLNQPQHF. CDR3 bases: TGTGCCAGCAGCCTCGGGACACTCAATCAGCCCCAGCATTTT.

This rearrangement joins TRBV7-9 to TRBJ1-1; no definite D call. This CDR3 spans 13 amino acids. Trimming took 7 bases from V and 0 from J, leaving 9 bases between them. Germline lookup yields CDR1 SEHNR and CDR2 FQNEAQ (reference sequence). The CDR3 DNA is TGTGCCAGCACCACTTCCATGAACACTGAAGCTTTCTTT. Translated, it gives CASTTSMNTEAFF.

This clone showed up just a few times. V and J are TRBV19 and TRBJ2-7; unclear D gene. The length of the CDR3 is 14 residues. V was shortened by 1 base and J by 6 bases, with 13 bases between the two germline ends. Germline-derived CDR1 and CDR2 are LNHDA and SQIVND (reference sequence). The CDR3 is CASSIAVAGGEQYF. Written as DNA, the CDR3 is TGTGCCAGTAGTATAGCGGTGGCAGGTGGCGAGCAGTACTTC. Together with reference TRBV19 and TRBJ2-7, the CDR3 gives the full variable domain: DGGITQSPKYLFRKEGQNVTLSCEQNLNHDAMYWYRQDPGQGLRLIYYSQIVNDFQKGDIAEGYSVSREKKESFPLTVTSAQKNPTAFYLCASSIAVAGGEQYFGPGTRLTVT.

V and J are TRBV19 and TRBJ1-2; 7 nucleotides match TRBD1. The V segment lost 6 bases and the J segment 7 bases; nucleotides outside the gene matches: 11. The CDR3 extends over 14 amino acids. Looked up from germline, CDR1 is LNHDA and CDR2 is SQIVND (reference sequence). The CDR3 region has the DNA TGTGCCAGTAGAAATTTAGGGGGCGCGTTTGGCTACACCTTC. Amino acid sequence: CASRNLGGAFGYTF.

V usage is TRBV27 and J usage is TRBJ1-2, with D perhaps TRBD1 (5 bases). Trimming took 6 bases from V and 4 from J, leaving 12 bases between them. From germline, CDR1 is MNHEY and CDR2 SMNVEV (reference sequence). This CDR3 is 13 amino acids long. CDR3 loop: CASSPQVSYGYTF. The CDR3 DNA is TGTGCCAGCAGCCCACAGGTGAGCTATGGCTACACCTTC.

The CDR3: CSVSDYYEQYF. The CDR3 DNA follows: TGCAGCGTCTCGGACTACTACGAGCAGTACTTC. The gene calls are TRBV29-1 and TRBJ2-7; D perhaps matches TRBD2 (6 bases). The CDR3 has 11 amino acids. The V end lost 6 bases, the J end lost 3 bases, and 9 bases lay between the germline ends. CDR1 SQVTM and CDR2 ANQGSEA come from the germline V gene.

The rearrangement links TRBV18 to TRBJ2-2, with D maybe TRBD2 (5 bases). Looked up from germline, CDR1 is KGHSH and CDR2 is LQKENI. There are 13 residues in the CDR3. Between the trimmed V and J ends, which lost 3 bases and 5 bases, there was a span of 7 bases. The DNA of the CDR3 is TGTGCCAGCTCACCGGCGGGTACCGGGGAGCTGTTTTTT. It yields the protein CASSPAGTGELFF.

This clone showed up just once. J is TRBJ2-2 and V is TRBV13; D not resolved. The V and J ends lost 0 bases and 4 bases respectively, with 6 bases between them. From germline, CDR1 is PRHDT and CDR2 FYEKMQ (reference sequence). CDR3 length: 14 amino acids. The CDR3 spells CASSLGRSTGELFF. The DNA of the CDR3 is TGTGCCAGCAGCTTAGGCCGGTCCACCGGGGAGCTGTTTTTT. The variable domain in full, completed from reference TRBV13 and TRBJ2-2, reads AAGVIQSPRHLIKEKRETATLKCYPIPRHDTVYWYQQGPGQDPQFLISFYEKMQSDKGSIPDRFSAQQFSDYHSELNMSSLELGDSALYFCASSLGRSTGELFFGEGSRLTVL.

The V call is TRBV7-3, the J call TRBJ2-2; D unresolved. Trimming stripped 5 bases from V and 6 bases from J, with 7 bases between. This CDR3 has 12 residues. CDR1 and CDR2 from the germline V gene are SGHTA and FQGTGA. The CDR3 region has the DNA TGTGCCAGCAGCACCTACTCCGGGGAGCTGTTTTTT. The encoded protein is CASSTYSGELFF. Complete variable domain (other parts from reference TRBV7-3 and TRBJ2-2): GAGVSQTPSNKVTEKGKYVELRCDPISGHTALYWYRQSLGQGPEFLIYFQGTGAADDSGLPNDRFFAVRPEGSVSTLKIQRTERGDSAVYLCASSTYSGELFFGEGSRLTVL.

V is TRBV7-8 and J is TRBJ2-7; D perhaps matches TRBD2 (6 bases). V lost 2 bases to trimming and J lost 6 bases, with 8 bases between them. CDR1 SGHVS and CDR2 FQNEAQ come from the germline V gene. The CDR3 spans 12 residues. The CDR3 nucleotides are TGTGCCAGCAGCTTACCGGAGGGCGAGCAGTACTTC. This gives the protein CASSLPEGEQYF. Full variable domain (missing parts from reference TRBV7-8 and TRBJ2-7): GAGVSQSPRYKVAKRGQDVALRCDPISGHVSLFWYQQALGQGPEFLTYFQNEAQLDKSGLPSDRFFAERPEGSVSTLKIQRTQQEDSAVYLCASSLPEGEQYFGPGTRLTVT.

The chain employs TRBV4-3 and TRBJ2-1; D is possibly TRBD1 (6 bases). The CDR3 loop spans 16 amino acids. V was trimmed by 4 bases and J by 4 bases, leaving 17 bases between them. In germline, CDR1 is LGHNA, CDR2 YSLEER. In DNA form, the CDR3 reads TGCGCCAGCAGCCGCACAGTCCGGGACAATTACAATGAGCAGTTCTTC. Amino acid sequence: CASSRTVRDNYNEQFF.

This clone was found a few times. The CDR3 DNA reads as TGTGCCAGCAGCTTTTCTGCGGGTCAGCTGAACACTGAAGCTTTCTTT. It is translated as CASSFSAGQLNTEAFF. The chain couples TRBV13 to TRBJ1-1; D unresolved. CDR1 and CDR2 from the germline V gene are PRHDT and FYEKMQ (reference sequence). The V and J ends lost 3 bases and 0 bases respectively, with 14 bases between them. The CDR3 runs to 16 residues.

The V and J genes are TRBV7-9 and TRBJ1-1, with TRBD1 matching over 7 bases. After removal of 7 bases from V and 4 bases from J, the junction contained 6 bases not matched to a gene. CDR1 and CDR2 from the germline V gene are SEHNR and FQNEAQ (reference sequence). The CDR3 spans 13 residues. This CDR3 reads CASTLQGGTEAFF. CDR3 coding DNA: TGTGCCAGCACCCTTCAGGGGGGCACTGAAGCTTTCTTT. The full variable domain, with the rest looked up from reference TRBV7-9 and TRBJ1-1, is DTGVSQNPRHKITKRGQNVTFRCDPISEHNRLYWYRQTLGQGPEFLTYFQNEAQLEKSRLLSDRFSAERPKGSFSTLEIQRTEQGDSAMYLCASTLQGGTEAFFGQGTRLTVV.

The table lists this clone with a count of one. CDR3 DNA: TGTGCCACCAGCATTATCAATCAGCCCCAGCATTTT. It translates to CATSIINQPQHF. The chain combines TRBV15 with TRBJ1-5; D ambiguous. V shed 4 bases and J shed 3 bases, with 4 bases lying between them. Germline CDR1 and CDR2: LNHNV and YYDKDF (reference sequence). This CDR3 region has 12 residues.

The chain employs TRBV9 and TRBJ2-3; a possible D gene is TRBD2 (6 bases). The CDR3 length is 15 residues. V was trimmed by 4 bases and J by 4 bases, leaving 16 bases between them. Germline values: CDR1 SGDLS, CDR2 YYNGEE. CDR3 residues: CASSTPAGRADTQYF. CDR3 bases: TGTGCCAGCAGCACTCCCGCGGGAAGGGCAGATACGCAGTATTTT.

The chain carries TRBV9 and TRBJ1-4; TRBD1 matches 7 bases. V shed 4 bases and J 4 bases; nucleotides not matched to a gene: 4. Germline lookup yields CDR1 SGDLS and CDR2 YYNGEE. The CDR3 has 14 residues. CDR3 nucleotides: TGTGCCAGCAGCACCGGACAGGTTAATGAAAAACTGTTTTTT. It yields the protein CASSTGQVNEKLFF.

The rearrangement joins TRBV13 to TRBJ2-2, with a weak D call TRBD2 (7 bases). The CDR3 loop spans 16 amino acids. Per the germline V gene, CDR1 is PRHDT and CDR2 is FYEKMQ (reference sequence). The V end was cut by 0 bases, the J end by 1 base, with 9 bases between. The CDR3 is CASSLGGGLNTGELFF. The DNA of the CDR3 is TGTGCCAGCAGCTTAGGCGGGGGGCTGAACACCGGGGAGCTGTTTTTT.

The genes are TRBV9 and TRBJ1-4; weak D call: TRBD1 (5 bases). The germline gives CDR1 SGDLS, CDR2 YYNGEE. This CDR3 comprises 12 residues. V lost 0 bases to trimming and J lost 8 bases, with 5 bases between them. The CDR3 nucleotides are TGTGCCAGCAGCGTAGAGGGGGAAAAACTGTTTTTT. It codes for CASSVEGEKLFF.

The chain recombines TRBV5-1 with TRBJ1-5; D is ambiguous. CDR1 SGHRS and CDR2 YFSETQ come from the germline V gene. Between the trimmed V and J ends, which lost 4 bases and 2 bases, there was a span of 13 bases. The CDR3 loop spans 15 amino acids. CDR3: CASSVALGGNQPQHF. The DNA for the CDR3 is TGCGCCAGCAGCGTGGCCCTGGGCGGCAATCAGCCCCAGCATTTT.

This chain uses TRBV4-1 with TRBJ1-2; 10 bases are shared with TRBD1. In germline, CDR1 is MGHRA, CDR2 YSYEKL. V lost 3 bases, J lost 3 bases, and 7 bases stayed unmatched. The CDR3 contains 16 residues. This CDR3 reads CASSHPRQGADYGYTF. The CDR3 DNA follows: TGCGCCAGCAGCCACCCCCGACAGGGGGCGGACTATGGCTACACCTTC.

The chain couples TRBV30 to TRBJ1-4; possibly TRBD1 for D (5 bases). This CDR3 is built from 14 residues. CDR1 and CDR2 from the germline V gene are GTSNPN and SVGIG (reference sequence). Trimming removed 4 bases from V and 3 bases from J, with 12 bases in between. The CDR3 region is CAWKQDSSNEKLFF. DNA of the CDR3: TGTGCCTGGAAGCAAGACAGTTCTAATGAAAAACTGTTTTTT.

This clone was seen just once. The chain joins TRBV7-2 to TRBJ2-5; TRBD2 matches 11 bases. The germline CDR1 and CDR2 sequences are SGHTA and FQGNSA. V shed 3 bases, J shed 5 bases, and the junction held 11 bases outside the gene matches. CDR3 length: 17 residues. This CDR3 reads CASSLGLAGGRGETQYF. The CDR3 DNA sequence: TGTGCCAGCAGCTTGGGCTTAGCGGGGGGGCGGGGTGAGACCCAGTACTTC.